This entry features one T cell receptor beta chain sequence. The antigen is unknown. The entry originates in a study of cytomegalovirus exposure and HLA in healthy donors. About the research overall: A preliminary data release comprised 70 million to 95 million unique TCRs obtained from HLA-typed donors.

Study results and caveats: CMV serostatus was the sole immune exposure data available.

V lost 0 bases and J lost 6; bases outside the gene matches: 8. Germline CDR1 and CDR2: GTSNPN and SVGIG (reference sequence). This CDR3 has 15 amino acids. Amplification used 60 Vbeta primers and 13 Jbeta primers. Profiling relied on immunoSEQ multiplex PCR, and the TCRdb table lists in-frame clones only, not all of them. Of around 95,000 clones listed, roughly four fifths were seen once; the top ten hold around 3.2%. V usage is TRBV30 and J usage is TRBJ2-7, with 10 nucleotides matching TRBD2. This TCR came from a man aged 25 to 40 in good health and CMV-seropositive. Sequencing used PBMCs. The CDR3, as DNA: TGTGCCTGGAGTGTATCCAGCGGGAGGGGGGGCGAGCAGTACTTC. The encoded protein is CAWSVSSGRGGEQYF.